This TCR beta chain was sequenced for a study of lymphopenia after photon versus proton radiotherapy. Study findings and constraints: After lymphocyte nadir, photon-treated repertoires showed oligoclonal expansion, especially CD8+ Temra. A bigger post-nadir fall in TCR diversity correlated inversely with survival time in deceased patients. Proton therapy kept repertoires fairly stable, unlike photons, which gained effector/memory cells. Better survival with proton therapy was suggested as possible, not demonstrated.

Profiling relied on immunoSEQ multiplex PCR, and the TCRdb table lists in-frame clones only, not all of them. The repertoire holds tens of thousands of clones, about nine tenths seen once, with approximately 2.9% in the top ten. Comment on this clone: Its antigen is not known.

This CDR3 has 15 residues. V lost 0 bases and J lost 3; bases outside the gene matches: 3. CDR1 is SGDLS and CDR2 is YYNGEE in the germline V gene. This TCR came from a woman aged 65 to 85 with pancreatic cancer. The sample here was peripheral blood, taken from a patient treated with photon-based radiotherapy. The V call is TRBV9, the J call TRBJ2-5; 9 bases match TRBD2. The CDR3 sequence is CASSVATSGKETQYF. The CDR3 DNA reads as TGTGCCAGCAGCGTAGCGACTAGCGGTAAAGAGACCCAGTACTTC. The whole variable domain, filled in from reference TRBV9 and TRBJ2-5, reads DSGVTQTPKHLITATGQRVTLRCSPRSGDLSVYWYQQSLDQGLQFLIQYYNGEERAKGNILERFSAQQFPDLHSELNLSSLELGDSALYFCASSVATSGKETQYFGPGTRLLVL.